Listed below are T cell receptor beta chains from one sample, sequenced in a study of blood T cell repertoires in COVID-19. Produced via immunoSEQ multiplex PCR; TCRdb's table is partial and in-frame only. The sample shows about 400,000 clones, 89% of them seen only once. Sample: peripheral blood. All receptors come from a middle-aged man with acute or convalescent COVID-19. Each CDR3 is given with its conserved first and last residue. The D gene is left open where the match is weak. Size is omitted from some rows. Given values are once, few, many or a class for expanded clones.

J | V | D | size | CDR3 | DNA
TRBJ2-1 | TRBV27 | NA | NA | CASWGWVDYYNEQFF | TGTGCCAGTTGGGGTTGGGTAGACTACTACAATGAGCAGTTCTTC
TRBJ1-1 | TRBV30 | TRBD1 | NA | CAWSTGQGGTEAFF | TGTGCCTGGAGCACAGGACAGGGAGGCACTGAAGCTTTCTTT
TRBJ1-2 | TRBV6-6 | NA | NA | CASSSSRNYGYTF | TGTGCCAGCAGTTCATCGAGGAACTATGGCTACACCTTC
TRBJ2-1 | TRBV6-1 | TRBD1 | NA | CASSEGTGKYNEQFF | TGTGCCAGCAGTGAGGGGACAGGCAAATACAATGAGCAGTTCTTC
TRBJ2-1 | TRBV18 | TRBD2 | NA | CASSPRLAGALNEQFF | TGTGCCAGCTCACCTCGACTAGCGGGGGCCCTCAATGAGCAGTTCTTC
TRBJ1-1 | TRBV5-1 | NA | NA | CASSLGGRFTEAFF | TGCGCCAGCAGCTTGGGGGGGAGGTTCACTGAAGCTTTCTTT
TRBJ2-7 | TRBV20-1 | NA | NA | CSASGVYEQYF | TGCAGTGCTAGTGGAGTTTACGAGCAGTACTTC
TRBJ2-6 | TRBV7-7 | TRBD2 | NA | CASSSRLAGARRGANVLTF | TGTGCTAGCAGCTCCCGACTAGCGGGGGCCCGGCGGGGGGCCAACGTCCTGACTTTC
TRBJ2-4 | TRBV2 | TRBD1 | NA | CASSVEGATKNIQYF | TGTGCCAGCAGTGTTGAGGGGGCGACCAAAAACATTCAGTACTTC
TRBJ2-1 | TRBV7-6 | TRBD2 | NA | CASSLDRLAGVQEQFF | TGTGCCAGCAGCTTAGATCGGCTAGCGGGAGTTCAAGAGCAGTTCTTC
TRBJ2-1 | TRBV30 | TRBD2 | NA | CAWWASGNYNEQFF | TGTGCCTGGTGGGCTAGCGGAAACTACAATGAGCAGTTCTTC
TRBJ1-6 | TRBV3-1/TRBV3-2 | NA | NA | CASSHPRRGGAGNSPLHF | TGTGCCAGCAGCCACCCCAGGAGGGGGGGCGCGGGTAATTCACCCCTCCACTTT
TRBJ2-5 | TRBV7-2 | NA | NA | CASSFSETQYF | TGTGCCAGCAGCTTCAGTGAGACCCAGTACTTC
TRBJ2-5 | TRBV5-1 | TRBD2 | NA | CASRGLAEEGTQYF | TGCGCCAGCAGGGGACTAGCGGAGGAGGGGACCCAGTACTTC
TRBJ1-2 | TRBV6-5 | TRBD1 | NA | CASSRTGTAYGYTF | TGTGCCAGCAGCCGGACCGGGACAGCCTATGGCTACACCTTC
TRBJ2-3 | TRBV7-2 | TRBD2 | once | CASSRGLAGGWYAGDTQYF | TGTGCCAGCAGCCGCGGACTAGCGGGAGGCTGGTATGCGGGAGATACGCAGTATTTT
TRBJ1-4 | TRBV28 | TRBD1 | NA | CASSLQQTGMNEKLFF | TGTGCCAGCAGTTTACAGCAGACAGGGATGAATGAAAAACTGTTTTTT
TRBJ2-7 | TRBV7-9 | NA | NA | CASSRYGTTYEQYF | TGTGCCAGCAGCCGCTACGGGACAACCTACGAGCAGTACTTC
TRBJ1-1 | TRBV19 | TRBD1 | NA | CASSPRGGGRTEAFF | TGTGCCAGTAGTCCGAGAGGGGGCGGAAGGACTGAAGCTTTCTTT
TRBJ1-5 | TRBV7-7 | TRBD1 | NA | CASSLDLTRGQGNQPQHF | TGTGCTAGCAGCTTAGACCTGACAAGGGGGCAAGGCAATCAGCCCCAGCATTTT
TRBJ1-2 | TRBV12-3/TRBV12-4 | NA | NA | CASSFKGGGYTF | TGTGCCAGCAGTTTCAAAGGCGGTGGCTACACCTTC
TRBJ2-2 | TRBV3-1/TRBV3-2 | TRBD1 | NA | CASSLGRDRISTGELFF | TGTGCCAGCAGCCTAGGCCGGGACAGGATAAGCACCGGGGAGCTGTTTTTT
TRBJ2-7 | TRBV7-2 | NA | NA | CASNSLFPPYEQYF | TGTGCCAGCAATTCCCTCTTCCCTCCCTACGAGCAGTACTTC
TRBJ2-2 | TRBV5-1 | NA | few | CASSWDNQNTGELFF | TGCGCCAGCAGCTGGGACAACCAGAACACCGGGGAGCTGTTTTTT
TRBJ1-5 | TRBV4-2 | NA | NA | CASSQDGRGAGQPQHF | TGTGCCAGCAGCCAAGATGGCCGGGGGGCAGGACAGCCCCAGCATTTT
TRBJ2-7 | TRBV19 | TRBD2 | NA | CASSMRGGSYEQYF | TGTGCCAGTAGTATGCGGGGGGGCTCCTACGAGCAGTACTTC
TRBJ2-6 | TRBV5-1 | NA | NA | CASSLVIGGTGANVLTF | TGCGCCAGCAGCTTGGTGATCGGGGGTACTGGGGCCAACGTCCTGACTTTC
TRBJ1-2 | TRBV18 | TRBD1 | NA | CASSPGTVNNYGYTF | TGTGCCAGCTCCCCAGGGACAGTAAATAACTATGGCTACACCTTC
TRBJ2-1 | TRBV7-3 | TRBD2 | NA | CASSSTGLADYNEQFF | TGTGCCAGCAGCTCGACTGGACTAGCGGATTACAATGAGCAGTTCTTC
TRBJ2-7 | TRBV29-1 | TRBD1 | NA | CSVSRGQVGEQYF | TGCAGCGTCTCGAGGGGACAGGTCGGCGAGCAGTACTTC
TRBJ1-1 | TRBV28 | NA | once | CASKKVGGTEAFF | TGTGCCAGCAAAAAAGTGGGGGGGACTGAAGCTTTCTTT
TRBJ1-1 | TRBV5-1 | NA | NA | CASSSSPVVVYTEAFF | TGCGCCAGCAGCTCGTCCCCCGTAGTAGTATACACTGAAGCTTTCTTT
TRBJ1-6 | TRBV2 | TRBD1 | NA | CASTWDSRYNSPLHF | TGTGCCAGCACCTGGGACAGCCGGTATAATTCACCCCTCCACTTT
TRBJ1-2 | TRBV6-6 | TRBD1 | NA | CASSRSGQGNYGYTF | TGTGCCAGCAGCCGGTCGGGACAGGGAAACTATGGCTACACCTTC
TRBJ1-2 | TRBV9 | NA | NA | CASSVGAGSNYGYTF | TGTGCCAGCAGCGTAGGCGCAGGGTCTAACTATGGCTACACCTTC
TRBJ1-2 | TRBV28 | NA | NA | CASSSRWLGGNYGYTF | TGTGCCAGCAGTTCCCGTTGGTTGGGGGGAAACTATGGCTACACCTTC
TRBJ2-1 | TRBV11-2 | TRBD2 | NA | CASSYSGTSGRTQFF | TGTGCCAGCAGCTATTCCGGGACTAGCGGGAGGACGCAGTTCTTC
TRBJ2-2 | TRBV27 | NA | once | CASSLASLGTGELFF | TGTGCCAGCAGTTTAGCCAGCCTAGGCACCGGGGAGCTGTTTTTT
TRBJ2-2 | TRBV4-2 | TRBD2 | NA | CASSQVGFRLARNTGELFF | TGTGCCAGCAGCCAAGTAGGATTCCGACTAGCGCGTAACACCGGGGAGCTGTTTTTT
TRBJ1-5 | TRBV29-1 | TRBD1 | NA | CSVKWTGYSNQPQHF | TGCAGCGTTAAATGGACAGGCTATAGCAATCAGCCCCAGCATTTT
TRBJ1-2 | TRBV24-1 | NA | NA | CATSDSYGYTF | TGTGCCACCAGTGACTCCTATGGCTACACCTTC
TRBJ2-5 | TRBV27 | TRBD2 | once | CASSVTSGKGYRETQYF | TGTGCCAGCAGCGTTACTAGCGGGAAAGGGTATCGCGAGACCCAGTACTTC
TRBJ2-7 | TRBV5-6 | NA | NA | CASSLSLEQYF | TGTGCCAGCAGCTTGTCACTCGAGCAGTACTTC
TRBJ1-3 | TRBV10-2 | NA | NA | CASSESWRLGNTIYF | TGCGCCAGCAGTGAGTCGTGGAGGCTTGGAAACACCATATATTTT
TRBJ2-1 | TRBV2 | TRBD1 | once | CASSEMGDRYNEQFF | TGTGCCAGCAGTGAAATGGGGGACAGATACAATGAGCAGTTCTTC
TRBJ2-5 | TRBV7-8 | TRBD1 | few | CASSTKTDRVQETQYF | TGTGCCAGCAGCACGAAGACCGACAGGGTCCAAGAGACCCAGTACTTC
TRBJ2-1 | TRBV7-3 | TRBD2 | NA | CASSSIGTSFYNEQFF | TGTGCCAGCAGCTCCATAGGGACTAGCTTCTACAATGAGCAGTTCTTC